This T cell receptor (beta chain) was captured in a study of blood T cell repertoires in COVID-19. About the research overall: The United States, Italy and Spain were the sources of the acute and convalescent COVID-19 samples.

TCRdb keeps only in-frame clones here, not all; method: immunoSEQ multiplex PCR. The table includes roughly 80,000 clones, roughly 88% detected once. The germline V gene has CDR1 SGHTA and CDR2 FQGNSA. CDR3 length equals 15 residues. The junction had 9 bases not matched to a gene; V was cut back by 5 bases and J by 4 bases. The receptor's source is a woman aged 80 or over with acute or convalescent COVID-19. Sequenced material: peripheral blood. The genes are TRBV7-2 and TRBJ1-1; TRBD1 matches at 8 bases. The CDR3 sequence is CASSIAGGGTTEAFF. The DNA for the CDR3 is TGTGCCAGCAGCATCGCAGGGGGCGGGACCACTGAAGCTTTCTTT.